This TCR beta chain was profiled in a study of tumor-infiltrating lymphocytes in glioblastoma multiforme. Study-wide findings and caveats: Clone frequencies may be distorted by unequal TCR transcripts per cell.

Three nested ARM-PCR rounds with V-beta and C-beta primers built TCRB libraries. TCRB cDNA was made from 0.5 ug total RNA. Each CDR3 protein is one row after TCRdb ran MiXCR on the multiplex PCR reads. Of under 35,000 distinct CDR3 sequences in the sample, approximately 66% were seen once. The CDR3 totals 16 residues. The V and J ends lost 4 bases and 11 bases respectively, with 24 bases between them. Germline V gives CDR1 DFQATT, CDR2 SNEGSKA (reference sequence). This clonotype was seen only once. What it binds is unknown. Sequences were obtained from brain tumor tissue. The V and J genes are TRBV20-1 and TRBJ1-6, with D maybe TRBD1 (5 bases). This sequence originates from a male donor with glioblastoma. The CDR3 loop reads CSATDMGEGRDPPLHF. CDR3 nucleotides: TGCAGTGCTACCGATATGGGCGAGGGGAGGGATCCACCCCTCCACTTT.